The 25 T cell receptor beta chains below were found in one sample sequenced in a study of identical twins (dated by TCRdb to 2016 to 2017). The library was obtained by 5' RACE. Sequencing took place on an Illumina HiSeq 2000. The public reads were reprocessed in TCRdb via fastp at Q25 and MiXCR, keeping in-frame beta chains. Merged by CDR3 protein, the rows form single entries marked with the most common genes and DNA. The sample profile shows 690,000 or so distinct CDR3 sequences; around 6% of them were found once. Roughly 1.8% of the sample comes from the top ten. The sample taken for sequencing was naive T cells sorted from blood. What the cell subset or site label conveys for this sample: cells isolated with a human naive T-cell isolation kit. These receptors originate from a man between 18 and 29 years old in good health.

The V call is TRBV18, the J call TRBJ2-3; 12 positions agree with TRBD2. CDR1 and CDR2 from the germline V gene are KGHSH and LQKENI. Trimming took 0 bases from V and 4 from J; bases not matched to a gene: 11. The CDR3 consists of 19 residues. CDR3 in DNA: TGTGCCAGCTCACCACCGGGACTAGCGGGTCCTTCCATTCCAGATACGCAGTATTTT. Protein product: CASSPPGLAGPSIPDTQYF.

This clonotype was recorded at least ten times. V and J are TRBV15 and TRBJ2-5, with TRBD1 as a possible D gene (5 bases). Trimming pared 9 bases from V and 5 bases from J, leaving 13 bases between. The CDR3 has 12 residues. CDR1 is LNHNV, CDR2 YYDKDF, per germline (reference sequence). CDR3 DNA sequence: TGTGCCACGGGCAGGGTTCAGGAGACCCAGTACTTC. Amino acid sequence: CATGRVQETQYF.

This chain links TRBV7-9 with TRBJ2-2; D may be TRBD2 (5 bases). The V gene lost 4 bases and the J gene lost 4 bases, with 13 bases spanning the gap. CDR1 SEHNR and CDR2 FQNEAQ come from the germline V gene (reference sequence). CDR3 length: 15 residues. The DNA of the CDR3 is TGTGCCAGCAGCTACGGCCCTCGGGGCACCGGGGAGCTGTTTTTT. This translates into CASSYGPRGTGELFF. The full variable domain, in which reference TRBV7-9 and TRBJ2-2 provide the parts outside the CDR3, is DTGVSQNPRHKITKRGQNVTFRCDPISEHNRLYWYRQTLGQGPEFLTYFQNEAQLEKSRLLSDRFSAERPKGSFSTLEIQRTEQGDSAMYLCASSYGPRGTGELFFGEGSRLTVL.

This clonotype was observed at least ten times. The chain uses TRBV2 and TRBJ2-3; D may be TRBD1 (5 bases). This CDR3 is 12 amino acids long. Deletions cut 11 bases from V and 0 bases from J, with 9 bases between. Looked up from germline, CDR1 is SNHLY and CDR2 is FYNNEI. The CDR3 spells CAGRQSTDTQYF. CDR3 in DNA: TGTGCCGGACGACAGAGCACAGATACGCAGTATTTT. Full variable domain (remainder filled in from reference TRBV2 and TRBJ2-3): EPEVTQTPSHQVTQMGQEVILRCVPISNHLYFYWYRQILGQKVEFLVSFYNNEISEKSEIFDDQFSVERPDGSNFTLKIRSTKLEDSAMYFCAGRQSTDTQYFGPGTRLTVL.

This clonotype was observed a few times. This sequence joins TRBV12-5 and TRBJ2-1; 7 nucleotides line up with TRBD2. Germline V gene data show CDR1 as LGHNT and CDR2 as FRNRAP. The CDR3 extends over 16 amino acids. V shed 3 bases and J 8 bases; nucleotides not matched to a gene: 13. CDR3 nucleotides: TGTGCTAGTGGTTTCCGAGCGGGGAGGGCCCTAGATGAGCAGTTCTTC. Its translation is CASGFRAGRALDEQFF.

This clonotype was seen many times. CDR3 protein: CATSAGGSYTGELFF. The CDR3 nucleotides are TGTGCCACCAGTGCTGGGGGATCATACACCGGGGAGCTGTTTTTT. V usage is TRBV24-1 and J usage is TRBJ2-2, with D perhaps assigned TRBD1 or TRBD2 (5 bases each). In germline, CDR1 is KGHDR, CDR2 SFDVKD. Trimming cost V 5 bases and J 3 bases, with 12 bases left between them. This CDR3 is 15 amino acids long.

The chain joins TRBV20-1 to TRBJ2-1; 7 positions match TRBD2. The V gene's germline CDR1 is DFQATT and CDR2 SNEGSKA (reference sequence). This CDR3 has 14 residues. V shed 6 bases and J 5 bases; nucleotides not matched to a gene: 10. The CDR3 spells CSARSPSGDNEQFF. As DNA, the CDR3 is TGCAGTGCCAGGTCACCTAGCGGCGACAATGAGCAGTTCTTC.

This clonotype was recorded many times. This chain links TRBV24-1 with TRBJ2-7, with D possibly being TRBD1 or TRBD2 (6 bases each). V lost 1 base, J lost 5 bases, and 11 bases lay in between. The CDR3 spans 14 residues. Per the germline V gene, CDR1 is KGHDR and CDR2 is SFDVKD. In DNA, the CDR3 is TGTGCCACCAGTGATTTCGGGGGCGCGGACGAGCAGTACTTC. Translated, it gives CATSDFGGADEQYF.

This clonotype was picked up a small number of times. The chain employs TRBV12-3 or TRBV12-4 and TRBJ2-3; weak D call: TRBD1 (7 bases). The V and J ends lost 8 bases and 0 bases respectively, with 18 bases between them. This CDR3 spans 16 amino acids. The CDR3 region is CASRLGGTVSTDTQYF. DNA for the CDR3: TGTGCCAGCCGCCTTGGCGGGACAGTTAGCACAGATACGCAGTATTTT.

This clonotype was counted between two and nine times. The chain carries TRBV20-1 and TRBJ1-6; D is unresolved. Germline-derived CDR1 and CDR2 are DFQATT and SNEGSKA (reference sequence). Trimming removed 3 bases at V and 8 bases at J, with 8 bases between. This CDR3 is built from 12 residues. Written as DNA, the CDR3 is TGCAGTGCTAGGCGAACGGATTCACCCCTCCACTTT. Protein product: CSARRTDSPLHF.

This clonotype was observed many times. The chain has TRBV20-1 and TRBJ1-5; 9 nucleotides line up with TRBD1. CDR3 size: 13 residues. V lost 5 bases and J lost 6; bases outside the gene matches: 5. Germline V gives CDR1 DFQATT, CDR2 SNEGSKA (reference sequence). CDR3 DNA sequence: TGCAGTGCTGAACAGGGGGCGGCTCAGCCCCAGCATTTT. This encodes CSAEQGAAQPQHF.

The gene calls are TRBV18 and TRBJ2-2; perhaps TRBD2 as D (6 bases). With 3 bases removed from V and 0 bases from J, the gap between germline ends came to 8 bases. CDR3 length: 15 amino acids. The germline V gene encodes CDR1 KGHSH and CDR2 LQKENI. The CDR3 spells CASSPGGTNTGELFF. CDR3 DNA: TGTGCCAGCTCACCTGGCGGGACGAACACCGGGGAGCTGTTTTTT.

This chain links TRBV12-3 or TRBV12-4 with TRBJ1-2, with D perhaps TRBD1 (5 bases). The CDR3 spans 14 residues. Trimming shortened V by 3 bases and J by 5 bases, and 13 bases separated the two germline ends. CDR3 region: CASSFGPGGYGYTF. In DNA, the CDR3 is TGTGCCAGCAGTTTTGGGCCCGGGGGGTATGGCTACACCTTC.

This clonotype was seen many times. The chain is built from TRBV29-1 and TRBJ2-3; 11 nucleotides match TRBD2. The CDR3 contains 16 residues. Germline V lookup: CDR1 SQVTM, CDR2 ANQGSEA. With V trimmed by 4 bases and J by 0 bases, 6 bases remained unmatched. In DNA, the CDR3 is TGCAGCGTTGGGGCCGGGACTAGCGGAAGCACAGATACGCAGTATTTT. It translates to CSVGAGTSGSTDTQYF.

The V call is TRBV11-2, the J call TRBJ2-7, with a weak D call TRBD2 (5 bases). Trimming removed 3 bases from V and 2 bases from J, with 8 bases in between. The CDR3 is 13 residues long. Germline CDR1 reads SGHAT; CDR2 reads FQNNGV. The CDR3 DNA follows: TGTGCCAGCAGCTTCGGACTTGCCTACGAGCAGTACGTC. Translation: CASSFGLAYEQYV.

This clonotype has ten or more counts. The CDR3, as DNA: TGTGCCAGCAGGCGACTAGCGGGAGGGCGGGAAGAGACCCAGTACTTC. Amino acid sequence: CASRRLAGGREETQYF. The V call is TRBV6-1, the J call TRBJ2-5, with 14 positions matching TRBD2. In germline, CDR1 is MNHNS, CDR2 SASEGT. Trimming took 6 bases from V and 3 from J; bases not matched to a gene: 6. There are 16 residues in the CDR3.

This clonotype was observed a handful of times. The chain combines TRBV5-1 with TRBJ2-1; D call uncertain. This CDR3 is 15 amino acids long. V lost 0 bases, J lost 4 bases, and 11 bases lay in between. Per germline, CDR1 SGHRS and CDR2 YFSETQ. CDR3 region: CASSLEASTYNEQFF. The CDR3 DNA reads TGCGCCAGCAGCTTGGAGGCTAGTACTTACAATGAGCAGTTCTTC.

This clonotype was picked up many times. The genes are TRBV24-1 and TRBJ2-3; 10 bases are shared with TRBD1. The CDR3 is made up of 16 amino acids. J lost 3 bases, V lost 0 bases, and 2 bases had no gene match. Per the germline V gene, CDR1 is KGHDR and CDR2 is SFDVKD. CDR3 nucleotides: TGTGCCACCAGTGATTTGCGGGACAGGGGAACAGATACGCAGTATTTT. Protein sequence: CATSDLRDRGTDTQYF.

The chain recombines TRBV5-1 with TRBJ1-5, with D possibly TRBD1 on 5 matching bases. The V and J ends lost 4 bases and 1 base respectively, with 21 bases between them. Germline V lookup: CDR1 SGHRS, CDR2 YFSETQ. There are 18 residues in the CDR3. DNA for the CDR3: TGCGCCAGCAGCCCCCCGGGGCCCGGCCTAGTAAGCAATCAGCCCCAGCATTTT. It codes for CASSPPGPGLVSNQPQHF.

This clonotype was recorded at least ten times. The CDR3 is CASSFRGDGELFF. DNA of the CDR3: TGTGCCAGCAGTTTTAGGGGGGACGGGGAGCTGTTTTTT. This chain uses TRBV12-3 or TRBV12-4 with TRBJ2-2; D may correspond to TRBD1 or TRBD2 (6 bases each). This CDR3 is built from 13 residues. V was cut by 3 bases and J by 7 bases, with 9 bases left in between.

This clonotype was recorded many times. J is TRBJ1-1 and V is TRBV7-9, with D unresolved. The CDR3 extends over 12 amino acids. Germline CDR1 reads SEHNR; CDR2 reads FQNEAQ (reference sequence). Trimming cost V 3 bases and J 3 bases, with 5 bases left between them. In DNA form, the CDR3 reads TGTGCCAGCAGCTTCGTGGACACTGAAGCTTTCTTT. Protein sequence: CASSFVDTEAFF.

This clonotype came up many times. The J gene is TRBJ2-1, the V gene TRBV20-1; TRBD2 agrees at 7 bases. Germline CDR1 DFQATT, CDR2 SNEGSKA (reference sequence). The ends lost 6 bases at V and 5 bases at J; junction bases unmatched: 28. CDR3 length equals 20 residues. The CDR3, as DNA: TGCAGTGCCCCAAGCCAGGCTCGCTGGGCCGGGAGGATTCCCAACAATGAGCAGTTCTTC. Amino acids: CSAPSQARWAGRIPNNEQFF.

This clonotype was detected a few times. This rearrangement joins TRBV7-6 to TRBJ1-4; the D is unclear. In germline, CDR1 is SGHVS, CDR2 FNYEAQ. Trimming pared 0 bases from V and 0 bases from J, leaving 8 bases between. This CDR3 comprises 16 residues. The chain's CDR3 is CASSLAPPATNEKLFF. CDR3 nucleotides: TGTGCCAGCAGCTTAGCCCCCCCTGCAACTAATGAAAAACTGTTTTTT.

This clonotype was detected ten times or more. This sequence joins TRBV4-2 and TRBJ2-7; no clear D gene. This CDR3 comprises 12 residues. With 1 base removed from V and 6 bases from J, the gap between germline ends came to 7 bases. Germline CDR1 reads LGHNA; CDR2 reads YNFKEQ. CDR3 protein: CASSQGMREQYF. The CDR3, as DNA: TGTGCCAGCAGCCAAGGGATGCGCGAGCAGTACTTC.

This clonotype was counted many times. This chain uses TRBV6-1 with TRBJ2-7, with 9 bases lining up with TRBD1. J lost 4 bases, V lost 6 bases, and 7 bases had no gene match. The CDR3 spans 14 residues. CDR1 is MNHNS and CDR2 is SASEGT in the germline V gene. The CDR3 reads CASSPGQGFYEQYF. Here the CDR3 DNA reads TGTGCCAGCAGCCCAGGACAGGGGTTTTACGAGCAGTACTTC.